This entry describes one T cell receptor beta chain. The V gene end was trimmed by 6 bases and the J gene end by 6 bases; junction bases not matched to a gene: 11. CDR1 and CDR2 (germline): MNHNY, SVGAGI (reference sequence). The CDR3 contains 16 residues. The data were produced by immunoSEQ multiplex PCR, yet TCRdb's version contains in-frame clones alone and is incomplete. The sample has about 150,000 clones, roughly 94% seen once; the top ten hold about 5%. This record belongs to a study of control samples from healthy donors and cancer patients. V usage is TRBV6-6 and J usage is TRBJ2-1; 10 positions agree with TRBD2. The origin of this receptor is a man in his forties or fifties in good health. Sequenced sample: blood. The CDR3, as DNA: TGTGCCAGCAGCGTACTGGCTAGCGGGGGAGGCAATGAGCAGTTCTTC. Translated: CASSVLASGGGNEQFF.